The rows below give T cell receptor beta chains drawn from one sample of a study of chemoradiotherapy in HPV16-positive cancers. Profiling relied on immunoSEQ multiplex PCR, and the TCRdb table lists in-frame clones only, not all of them. The top ten clones hold approximately 10% of a sample with a few thousand clones, around 79% of them seen once. This specimen consisted of tumor tissue, obtained from a patient who underwent chemoradiotherapy. The source of these receptors is a human donor with HPV-associated anogenital cancer. Both conserved end residues are part of each CDR3. D genes are given only for firm matches. For some rows the clone size is stated as once, few or many, or as a class when expanded; others skip it.

clone_size: once
v_call: TRBV13
j_call: TRBJ2-5
d_call: -
cdr3_aa: CASSSYQGWGETQYF
cdr3_nt: TGTGCCAGCAGCTCCTATCAGGGGTGGGGCGAGACCCAGTACTTC

clone_size: few
v_call: TRBV7-3
j_call: TRBJ1-2
d_call: -
cdr3_aa: CARILYGYTF
cdr3_nt: TGTGCCAGGATCCTCTATGGCTACACCTTC

clone_size: -
v_call: TRBV19
j_call: TRBJ1-2
d_call: TRBD1
cdr3_aa: CASSIPGQGRYGYTF
cdr3_nt: TGTGCCAGTAGTATTCCCGGACAGGGGAGGTATGGCTACACCTTC

clone_size: -
v_call: TRBV2
j_call: TRBJ1-1
d_call: TRBD1
cdr3_aa: CASRSGTGGVDTEAFF
cdr3_nt: TGTGCCAGCAGGTCCGGGACAGGGGGCGTGGACACTGAAGCTTTCTTT

clone_size: -
v_call: TRBV7-9
j_call: TRBJ1-5
d_call: -
cdr3_aa: CASSPGRGNQPQHF
cdr3_nt: TGTGCCAGCAGCCCGGGGCGGGGCAATCAGCCCCAGCATTTT

clone_size: -
v_call: TRBV10-3
j_call: TRBJ2-1
d_call: -
cdr3_aa: CAMGRGTWAQHNEQFF
cdr3_nt: TGTGCCATGGGACGCGGGACTTGGGCCCAACACAATGAGCAGTTCTTC

clone_size: -
v_call: TRBV5-1
j_call: TRBJ2-5
d_call: -
cdr3_aa: CASKAGHQETQYF
cdr3_nt: TGCGCCAGCAAAGCTGGGCACCAAGAGACCCAGTACTTC

clone_size: once
v_call: TRBV19
j_call: TRBJ1-2
d_call: TRBD1
cdr3_aa: CASSSEPGQGYGYTF
cdr3_nt: TGTGCCAGTAGTAGTGAGCCGGGACAGGGCTATGGCTACACCTTC

clone_size: -
v_call: TRBV27
j_call: TRBJ2-5
d_call: -
cdr3_aa: CASSFLSERGETQYF
cdr3_nt: TGTGCCAGCAGCTTTCTTAGCGAGAGGGGAGAGACCCAGTACTTC

clone_size: -
v_call: TRBV25-1
j_call: TRBJ2-2
d_call: -
cdr3_aa: CASRDLLPGELFF
cdr3_nt: TGTGCCAGCAGGGACCTCTTGCCCGGGGAGCTGTTTTTT

clone_size: -
v_call: TRBV30
j_call: TRBJ1-2
d_call: TRBD1
cdr3_aa: CAGDSSSFYGYTF
cdr3_nt: TGTGCCGGGGACAGCTCCTCCTTTTATGGCTACACCTTC

clone_size: -
v_call: TRBV4-2
j_call: TRBJ2-1
d_call: -
cdr3_aa: CASSQDRAREQFF
cdr3_nt: TGTGCCAGCAGCCAAGATAGGGCGCGTGAGCAGTTCTTC

clone_size: -
v_call: TRBV9
j_call: TRBJ1-1
d_call: -
cdr3_aa: CASSVGRVTEAFF
cdr3_nt: TGTGCCAGCAGCGTAGGTCGGGTTACTGAAGCTTTCTTT

clone_size: once
v_call: TRBV7-3
j_call: TRBJ1-1
d_call: -
cdr3_aa: CASSLSGGDTEAFF
cdr3_nt: TGTGCCAGCAGCTTATCCGGCGGGGACACTGAAGCTTTCTTT

clone_size: few
v_call: TRBV19
j_call: TRBJ1-3
d_call: -
cdr3_aa: CASSMGTPGNTIYF
cdr3_nt: TGTGCCAGTAGTATGGGGACGCCTGGAAACACCATATATTTT